The next 19 T cell receptor beta chains were all read from a single sample in a study of beta chain features in type 1 diabetes. Study-wide points: Across all four CD4+ subsets, people with type 1 diabetes showed modestly shorter TCRB CDR3s.

The authors reverse transcribed all of the isolated RNA, so sequencing captured expressed TCRB transcripts. Clones were sequenced by immunoSEQ multiplex PCR, and TCRdb holds only the in-frame ones, with some missing. The sample has a few hundred thousand clones; approximately 25% are singletons. These receptors' antigens are unknown. What was sequenced was naive CD4+ T cells from blood. These receptors originate from a woman aged 25 to 39 with type 1 diabetes.

Regarding this clone: As the CDR3 is not closed by the conserved phenylalanine or tryptophan, this likely results from a read error. No DNA is shown, since the ends of the CDR3 on it are uncertain; the CDR3 is the one TCRdb lists. The rearrangement joins TRBV9 to TRBJ2-7; no check of the table's D call, TRBD1, against the DNA was made. The germline V gene has CDR1 SGDLS and CDR2 YYNGEE. The CDR3 contains 11 residues when both ends are counted. The CDR3 loop reads CASSAPPGGFI.

This chain joins TRBV6-5 and TRBJ1-1, with D tentatively TRBD1 (6 bases). V lost 5 bases to trimming and J lost 4 bases, with 17 bases between them. This CDR3 contains 15 residues. Germline CDR1 reads MNHEY; CDR2 reads SVGAGI. In DNA form, the CDR3 reads TGTGCCAGCAGTCGGGAGGCGCGGGGGCTCACTGAAGCTTTCTTT. Translation: CASSREARGLTEAFF.

This clone was counted between two and nine times. An end of the junction does not agree with germline; a read error may underlie this. Distinct nucleotide sequences in the sample also encode this CDR3. The V and J genes are TRBV18 and TRBJ1-2; D gene uncertain. CDR3 length: 12 amino acids. Per germline, CDR1 KGHSH and CDR2 LQKENI. CDR3 bases: TGTGCCAGCTCCCCACGTGAGGATGGCTACACCTTC. The encoded protein is CASSPREDGYTF.

The rearrangement joins TRBV5-1 to TRBJ1-5; the match to TRBD1 covers 8 bases. Germline trimming cut 2 bases from V and 4 bases from J; bases unmatched to any gene: 5. This CDR3 has 15 amino acids. Germline-derived CDR1 and CDR2 are SGHRS and YFSETQ. CDR3 sequence: CASSFKTGENQPQHF. In DNA, the CDR3 is TGCGCCAGCAGCTTTAAGACAGGGGAGAATCAGCCCCAGCATTTT.

This clone has only a few counts. The chain employs TRBV7-9 and TRBJ2-4; 11 bases match TRBD2. The V segment lost 5 bases and the J segment 6 bases; nucleotides outside the gene matches: 12. The CDR3 spans 17 residues. The V gene's germline CDR1 is SEHNR and CDR2 FQNEAQ (reference sequence). The CDR3 DNA reads as TGTGCCAGCAGCAAAGAGGGGACTAGCGGTATTGGAAACATTCAGTACTTC. Translation: CASSKEGTSGIGNIQYF. Looking up the rest from reference TRBV7-9 and TRBJ2-4 gives the full variable domain: DTGVSQNPRHKITKRGQNVTFRCDPISEHNRLYWYRQTLGQGPEFLTYFQNEAQLEKSRLLSDRFSAERPKGSFSTLEIQRTEQGDSAMYLCASSKEGTSGIGNIQYFGAGTRLSVL.

This clone was seen more than once but under ten times. This chain uses TRBV18 with TRBJ2-7; 8 positions match TRBD1. CDR3 length: 14 residues. Germline CDR1 and CDR2: KGHSH and LQKENI. The V segment lost 6 bases and the J segment 4 bases; nucleotides outside the gene matches: 8. DNA for the CDR3: TGTGCCAGCTCGCCAGGGGGCAATGCGTACGAGCAGTACTTC. Translated: CASSPGGNAYEQYF.

CDR3 bases: TGCAGCGTTGGGGGGCAGGGTTTCAGTGAAAAACTGTTTTTT. Its protein product is CSVGGQGFSEKLFF. This rearrangement joins TRBV29-1 to TRBJ1-4; possible D gene TRBD1, 6 bases. In germline, CDR1 is SQVTM, CDR2 ANQGSEA. Trimming stripped 4 bases from V and 7 bases from J, with 16 bases between. The length of the CDR3 is 14 residues. The entire variable domain, with the rest obtained from reference TRBV29-1 and TRBJ1-4, is as follows: SAVISQKPSRDICQRGTSLTIQCQVDSQVTMMFWYRQQPGQSLTLIATANQGSEATYESGFVIDKFPISRPNLTFSTLTVSNMSPEDSSIYLCSVGGQGFSEKLFFGSGTQLSVL.

The chain is built from TRBV9 and TRBJ2-6; 7 bases match TRBD2. This CDR3 is 16 amino acids long. CDR1 and CDR2 from the germline V gene are SGDLS and YYNGEE. Trimming removed 4 bases from V and 0 bases from J; junction bases left unmatched: 4. The CDR3 spells CASSPGRGSGANVLTF. As DNA, the CDR3 is TGTGCCAGCAGCCCAGGGAGGGGCTCTGGGGCCAACGTCCTGACTTTC.

CDR3: CATRARGYEQYF. CDR3 nucleotides: TGTGCCACCAGGGCTAGGGGTTACGAGCAGTACTTC. The chain links TRBV19 to TRBJ2-7; D is possibly TRBD1 (5 bases). The CDR3 has 12 residues. Germline V gene data show CDR1 as LNHDA and CDR2 as SQIVND (reference sequence). Trimming removed 10 bases from V and 4 bases from J, with 14 bases in between.

This clone was counted a few times. The chain joins TRBV19 to TRBJ1-2; 9 bases fit TRBD1. The CDR3 runs 12 residues. The V segment lost 10 bases and the J segment 5 bases; nucleotides outside the gene matches: 5. CDR1 and CDR2 from the germline V gene are LNHDA and SQIVND (reference sequence). CDR3 nucleotides: TGTGCCACGGGACAGGGTGAATATGGCTACACCTTC. Translation: CATGQGEYGYTF.

Here the CDR3 DNA reads TGTGCCAGCAGTTACTTCAGCGGGAGTGACAATGAGCAGTTCTTC. Protein product: CASSYFSGSDNEQFF. This chain joins TRBV6-5 and TRBJ2-1, with 8 bases identical to TRBD2. From germline, CDR1 is MNHEY and CDR2 SVGAGI. The CDR3 runs to 15 residues. The junction had 4 bases not matched to a gene; V was cut back by 1 base and J by 5 bases.

This clone showed up just once. The chain has TRBV27 and TRBJ2-7; 7 positions agree with TRBD1. The CDR3 length is 11 residues. The germline CDR1 and CDR2 sequences are MNHEY and SMNVEV (reference sequence). V dropped 7 bases and J dropped 9; count of bases not matched to a gene: 6. CDR3 sequence (DNA): TGTGCCAGCACCATATACAGGGGGCAGTACTTC. Translation: CASTIYRGQYF.

This chain uses TRBV30 with TRBJ2-7; TRBD2 matches 7 bases. This CDR3 is built from 12 residues. The V and J ends lost 0 bases and 4 bases, in that order; junction bases with no gene match: 0. Germline CDR1 GTSNPN, CDR2 SVGIG (reference sequence). The chain's CDR3 is CAWSVAGYEQYF. For the CDR3, the DNA is TGTGCCTGGAGTGTAGCGGGATACGAGCAGTACTTC.

J is TRBJ2-7 and V is TRBV11-3, with TRBD2 matching over 16 bases. This CDR3 contains 15 residues. Germline V CDR1 and CDR2: SGHNT, YENEEA. The V gene end was trimmed by 5 bases and the J gene end by 6 bases; junction bases not matched to a gene: 4. The CDR3 DNA is TGTGCCAGCAGCCTTGGGACTAGCGGGAGGGGCGAGCAGTACTTC. Protein product: CASSLGTSGRGEQYF.

The chain employs TRBV7-9 and TRBJ2-2; TRBD2 agrees at 14 bases. The CDR3 length is 16 residues. Germline V lookup: CDR1 SEHNR, CDR2 FQNEAQ (reference sequence). Trimming at V came to 4 bases and at J to 8 bases, leaving 6 bases not matched to a gene. CDR3 DNA: TGTGCCAGCAGCTCCACGACTAGCGGGAGGGCGGGGGAGCTGTTTTTT. It is translated as CASSSTTSGRAGELFF.

This clone was found a few times. This chain connects TRBV28 to TRBJ2-1; 7 nucleotides agree with TRBD1. The CDR3 has 16 residues. In germline, CDR1 is MDHEN, CDR2 SYDVKM. The V segment lost 3 bases and the J segment 7 bases; nucleotides outside the gene matches: 12. In DNA, the CDR3 is TGTGCCAGCAGTTTCGGCCCAGGGGGTGTGGGAAATGAGCAGTTCTTC. It translates to CASSFGPGGVGNEQFF.

The CDR3 spells CSAGTGEETQYF. The CDR3 DNA sequence: TGCAGCGCTGGGACAGGGGAAGAGACCCAGTACTTC. The chain is built from TRBV29-1 and TRBJ2-5, with 10 bases fitting TRBD1. Germline loops: CDR1 SQVTM, CDR2 ANQGSEA. The ends lost 7 bases at V and 3 bases at J; junction bases unmatched: 2. There are 12 residues in the CDR3.

This sequence joins TRBV15 and TRBJ2-3, with D unclear. Germline V CDR1 and CDR2: LNHNV, YYDKDF (reference sequence). CDR3 length: 13 residues. Trimming shortened V by 3 bases and J by 5 bases, and 9 bases separated the two germline ends. The CDR3 DNA follows: TGTGCCACCAGCAGGAGTCCGGGAGATACGCAGTATTTT. It translates to CATSRSPGDTQYF.

This clone appeared a single time. The chain has TRBV15 and TRBJ1-5; D is unresolved. V lost 0 bases to trimming and J lost 2 bases, with 2 bases between them. CDR1 LNHNV and CDR2 YYDKDF come from the germline V gene (reference sequence). This CDR3 contains 13 residues. The CDR3 DNA reads TGTGCCACCAGCAGAGACGGCAATCAGCCCCAGCATTTT. Its translation: CATSRDGNQPQHF. Using reference TRBV15 and TRBJ1-5 for the parts outside the CDR3, the full variable domain is DAMVIQNPRYQVTQFGKPVTLSCSQTLNHNVMYWYQQKSSQAPKLLFHYYDKDFNNEADTPDNFQSRRPNTSFCFLDIRSPGLGDTAMYLCATSRDGNQPQHFGDGTRLSIL.